Listed here are 12 T cell receptor beta chains from one sample, sequenced in a study of blood T cell repertoires in COVID-19. Method: immunoSEQ multiplex PCR; TCRdb's copy keeps in-frame clones and lacks some. Altogether under 150,000 clones are present, about 87% being singletons, with the ten largest covering 3.5% to 5.5%. Specimen: peripheral blood. These receptors were collected from a woman aged 40 to 49 with acute or convalescent COVID-19.

This chain connects TRBV11-3 to TRBJ2-2; 7 positions agree with TRBD1. Germline-derived CDR1 and CDR2 are SGHNT and YENEEA. V shed 5 bases and J 1 base; nucleotides not matched to a gene: 1. The CDR3 is made up of 14 amino acids. For the CDR3, the DNA is TGTGCCAGCAGCGGGACAGTGAACACCGGGGAGCTGTTTTTT. This encodes CASSGTVNTGELFF.

The V call is TRBV6-5, the J call TRBJ2-1, with D possibly being TRBD2 (5 bases). This CDR3 has 15 amino acids. CDR1 is MNHEY and CDR2 is SVGAGI in the germline V gene. V was clipped by 5 bases and J by 7 bases, with 18 bases between them. The CDR3 reads CASSPRDLLWNEQFF. In DNA form, the CDR3 reads TGTGCCAGCAGTCCTCGGGATCTCCTTTGGAATGAGCAGTTCTTC.

The V gene is TRBV13, the J gene TRBJ1-2; D possibly corresponds to TRBD1 (6 bases). The germline gives CDR1 PRHDT, CDR2 FYEKMQ (reference sequence). V lost 5 bases to trimming and J lost 1 base, with 14 bases between them. The CDR3 has 15 residues. CDR3 in DNA: TGTGCCAGCAGCGATGGGACACTTGATAACTATGGCTACACCTTC. Translated, it gives CASSDGTLDNYGYTF. Supplemented by reference TRBV13 and TRBJ1-2, the full variable domain reads AAGVIQSPRHLIKEKRETATLKCYPIPRHDTVYWYQQGPGQDPQFLISFYEKMQSDKGSIPDRFSAQQFSDYHSELNMSSLELGDSALYFCASSDGTLDNYGYTFGSGTRLTVV.

The chain joins TRBV15 to TRBJ1-5; tentative D call: TRBD1 (5 bases). CDR3 length: 17 amino acids. Germline values: CDR1 LNHNV, CDR2 YYDKDF (reference sequence). Trimming left V 0 bases short and J 4 bases short, with 16 bases between. For the CDR3, the DNA is TGTGCCACCAGCAGAGATGATCTTTTTGGGGGGAATCAGCCCCAGCATTTT. Translated: CATSRDDLFGGNQPQHF.

The V and J genes are TRBV4-1 and TRBJ2-7, with D perhaps matching TRBD2 (5 bases). V lost 4 bases and J lost 6, with 13 bases in between. Germline V gives CDR1 MGHRA, CDR2 YSYEKL. This CDR3 is 13 amino acids long. The CDR3 protein is CASSPGLGSEQYF. DNA for the CDR3: TGCGCCAGCAGCCCCGGACTGGGAAGCGAGCAGTACTTC.

The V gene is TRBV7-2, the J gene TRBJ1-3; weak D call: TRBD1 (5 bases). Germline assignment: CDR1 SGHTA and CDR2 FQGNSA. V was pared by 3 bases and J by 2 bases, with 11 bases between. The CDR3 extends over 15 amino acids. The CDR3 region is CASSFGRGAGNTIYF. CDR3 bases: TGTGCCAGCAGCTTTGGACGGGGGGCTGGAAACACCATATATTTT.

The V gene is TRBV5-4, the J gene TRBJ2-1, with 10 bases fitting TRBD2. V was pared by 0 bases and J by 10 bases, with 7 bases of the junction left unmatched. This CDR3 region has 15 residues. Germline assignment: CDR1 SGHNT and CDR2 YYREEE (reference sequence). CDR3 sequence reads: CASSLASGRAVEQFF. CDR3 nucleotide sequence: TGTGCCAGCAGCTTGGCCAGCGGGAGGGCAGTCGAGCAGTTCTTC.

V gene TRBV6-2 or TRBV6-3 combines with J gene TRBJ1-2; TRBD1 agrees at 10 bases. V dropped 0 bases and J dropped 4; count of bases not matched to a gene: 8. This CDR3 comprises 17 residues. Germline V CDR1 and CDR2: MNHEY, SVGEGT. CDR3 loop: CASSYSPGQGKGYGYTF. The CDR3 coding sequence is TGTGCCAGCAGTTACTCGCCGGGACAGGGGAAAGGCTATGGCTACACCTTC.

The rearrangement links TRBV2 to TRBJ2-5; possible D gene TRBD1, 6 bases. V shed 0 bases and J shed 3 bases, with 17 bases lying between them. The CDR3 is 17 residues long. Germline V gene data show CDR1 as SNHLY and CDR2 as FYNNEI. DNA for the CDR3: TGTGCCAGCAGTGAAGCGCTTCTTTGGACAGCGAAAGAGACCCAGTACTTC. It yields the protein CASSEALLWTAKETQYF.

This chain connects TRBV5-6 to TRBJ2-1; the match to TRBD1 covers 7 bases. The CDR3 covers 15 residues. V lost 4 bases, J lost 4 bases, and 8 bases stayed unmatched. Germline V gene sequence: CDR1 SGHDT, CDR2 YYEEEE. The CDR3 region has the DNA TGTGCCAGCAGCCCACCGGGACAGACTTACAATGAGCAGTTCTTC. It translates to CASSPPGQTYNEQFF.

J is TRBJ2-7 and V is TRBV7-6, with 13 bases aligning to TRBD2. Germline lookup yields CDR1 SGHVS and CDR2 FNYEAQ. This CDR3 is 15 amino acids long. V shed 3 bases and J 4 bases; nucleotides not matched to a gene: 3. CDR3 residues: CASSFTSGGAYEQYF. CDR3 nucleotide sequence: TGTGCCAGCAGCTTCACTAGCGGGGGGGCGTACGAGCAGTACTTC.

The rearrangement links TRBV2 to TRBJ1-2, with unresolved D. Between the trimmed V and J ends, which lost 6 bases and 0 bases, there was a span of 11 bases. The CDR3 has 14 amino acids. Germline V gene sequence: CDR1 SNHLY, CDR2 FYNNEI. DNA for the CDR3: TGTGCCAGCAGCGAGGTGGGAGCTAACTATGGCTACACCTTC. This codes for CASSEVGANYGYTF.